One and the same sample provided the 15 T cell receptor beta chains below, sequenced in a study of blood T cell repertoires in COVID-19. The data were produced by immunoSEQ multiplex PCR, yet TCRdb's version contains in-frame clones alone and is incomplete. Here the sample spans some 270,000 clones, approximately 89% being singletons. What was sequenced was PBMCs or T cells enriched from blood (not recorded which). The receptor source for this set is a woman aged 35 to 49 who had been exposed to COVID-19.

The chain combines TRBV5-4 with TRBJ1-1, with 10 positions matching TRBD1. The V and J ends lost 4 bases and 7 bases, in that order; junction bases with no gene match: 10. The CDR3 extends over 15 amino acids. Germline assignment: CDR1 SGHNT and CDR2 YYREEE (reference sequence). The CDR3 nucleotides are TGTGCCAGCAGCCCGACAGGGGGCGTTTTTCTTGAAGCTTTCTTT. It codes for CASSPTGGVFLEAFF.

The chain recombines TRBV27 with TRBJ1-2; 7 positions match TRBD1. Germline-derived CDR1 and CDR2 are MNHEY and SMNVEV (reference sequence). After removal of 5 bases from V and 8 bases from J, the junction contained 8 bases not matched to a gene. The CDR3 length is 13 residues. The CDR3 nucleotides read TGTGCCAGCAGTCTGACAGGGTGGGAAGGCTACACCTTC. This gives the protein CASSLTGWEGYTF.

The V call is TRBV7-8, the J call TRBJ1-2; D may be TRBD1 (5 bases). Trimming left V 5 bases short and J 8 bases short, with 18 bases between. This CDR3 is 14 amino acids long. The germline V gene encodes CDR1 SGHVS and CDR2 FQNEAQ. CDR3 loop: CASSPLRGSGGYTF. CDR3 sequence (DNA): TGTGCCAGCAGCCCTCTGCGGGGCTCGGGGGGCTACACCTTC.

V usage is TRBV29-1 and J usage is TRBJ1-1; 10 bases map to TRBD1. CDR1 SQVTM and CDR2 ANQGSEA come from the germline V gene. V lost 7 bases and J lost 11; bases outside the gene matches: 16. This CDR3 region has 14 residues. The CDR3 loop reads CSAGRDRGLLGAFF. CDR3 sequence (DNA): TGCAGCGCCGGGAGGGACAGGGGCCTTTTGGGGGCTTTCTTT.

The chain recombines TRBV28 with TRBJ1-1; 7 bases map to TRBD1. V trimming: 6 bases; J trimming: 14 bases; junction bases outside the gene matches: 15. The CDR3 has 13 amino acids. CDR1 and CDR2 (germline): MDHEN, SYDVKM. This CDR3 reads CASRSGGRQGIFF. The DNA of the CDR3 is TGTGCCAGCAGGTCTGGGGGAAGACAGGGTATCTTCTTT.

The chain is built from TRBV7-2 and TRBJ2-3, with 7 bases matching TRBD2. The V and J ends lost 4 bases and 6 bases, in that order; junction bases with no gene match: 10. This CDR3 region has 15 residues. Germline V gene sequence: CDR1 SGHTA, CDR2 FQGNSA. This CDR3 is CASSSQAGFSDTQYF. The CDR3 DNA sequence: TGTGCCAGCAGCTCACAAGCGGGGTTCTCCGATACGCAGTATTTT.

V is TRBV11-3 and J is TRBJ2-3; tentative D call: TRBD1 (5 bases). V was pared by 5 bases and J by 4 bases, with 16 bases between. The CDR3 loop spans 15 amino acids. The germline V gene has CDR1 SGHNT and CDR2 YENEEA. The CDR3 spells CASSQPNIGADTQYF. The CDR3 DNA reads TGTGCCAGCAGCCAGCCGAACATAGGGGCAGATACGCAGTATTTT.

This rearrangement joins TRBV30 to TRBJ1-2; D is perhaps TRBD1 (5 bases). The V end was cut by 3 bases, the J end by 3 bases, with 11 bases between. Looked up from germline, CDR1 is GTSNPN and CDR2 is SVGIG (reference sequence). The CDR3 extends over 13 amino acids. CDR3 bases: TGTGCCTGGAGATTGGGGGGAGACTATGGCTACACCTTC. It translates to CAWRLGGDYGYTF. Full variable domain (rest looked up from reference TRBV30 and TRBJ1-2): SQTIHQWPATLVQPVGSPLSLECTVEGTSNPNLYWYRQAAGRGLQLLFYSVGIGQISSEVPQNLSASRPQDRQFILSSKKLLLSDSGFYLCAWRLGGDYGYTFGSGTRLTVV.

The J gene is TRBJ2-5, the V gene TRBV9, with D perhaps matching TRBD1 (8 bases). Trimming shortened V by 2 bases and J by 4 bases, and 18 bases separated the two germline ends. The germline V gene encodes CDR1 SGDLS and CDR2 YYNGEE. The CDR3 extends over 16 amino acids. CDR3 nucleotides: TGTGCCAGCAGCGTCGGGAGGACAGGGCTCGGAGAGACCCAGTACTTC. Protein: CASSVGRTGLGETQYF.

The rearrangement links TRBV5-4 to TRBJ2-1, with D perhaps matching TRBD2 (5 bases). In germline, CDR1 is SGHNT, CDR2 YYREEE (reference sequence). V shed 0 bases and J shed 9 bases, with 16 bases lying between them. This CDR3 region has 15 residues. Here the CDR3 reads CASSLGRVTLSEQFF. The DNA for the CDR3 is TGTGCCAGCAGCTTGGGGCGGGTGACTTTGAGTGAGCAGTTCTTC. The entire variable domain, with the rest obtained from reference TRBV5-4 and TRBJ2-1, is as follows: ETGVTQSPTHLIKTRGQQVTLRCSSQSGHNTVSWYQQALGQGPQFIFQYYREEENGRGNFPPRFSGLQFPNYSSELNVNALELDDSALYLCASSLGRVTLSEQFFGPGTRLTVL.

V usage is TRBV5-4 and J usage is TRBJ2-1, with D possibly TRBD2 on 6 matching bases. The CDR3 covers 16 residues. Germline V gene data show CDR1 as SGHNT and CDR2 as YYREEE (reference sequence). Trimming stripped 4 bases from V and 0 bases from J, with 14 bases between. In DNA form, the CDR3 reads TGTGCCAGCAGCCCACCGGGCGGGGCCTCCTACAATGAGCAGTTCTTC. Translation gives CASSPPGGASYNEQFF. The full variable domain, rest sourced from reference TRBV5-4 and TRBJ2-1, is ETGVTQSPTHLIKTRGQQVTLRCSSQSGHNTVSWYQQALGQGPQFIFQYYREEENGRGNFPPRFSGLQFPNYSSELNVNALELDDSALYLCASSPPGGASYNEQFFGPGTRLTVL.

Remarks on this clone: The same CDR3 is also encoded by other DNA sequences in this sample. The rearrangement links TRBV7-9 to TRBJ1-1, with TRBD1 matching 7 bases. V shed 5 bases and J 0 bases; nucleotides not matched to a gene: 3. CDR1 is SEHNR, CDR2 FQNEAQ, per germline (reference sequence). The CDR3 runs 14 residues. The CDR3 DNA reads as TGTGCCAGCAGCCTGGGACAGATGAACACTGAAGCTTTCTTT. It yields the protein CASSLGQMNTEAFF.

The rearrangement joins TRBV6-1 to TRBJ1-3; no firm D call. Germline-derived CDR1 and CDR2 are MNHNS and SASEGT. V lost 1 base and J lost 1, with 8 bases in between. The CDR3 contains 15 residues. CDR3 bases: TGTGCCAGCAGTGAAGTGGCATTGTCTGGAAACACCATATATTTT. It yields the protein CASSEVALSGNTIYF.

The J gene is TRBJ2-1, the V gene TRBV2, with 7 bases lining up with TRBD2. Germline V lookup: CDR1 SNHLY, CDR2 FYNNEI. The CDR3 runs to 14 residues. V was pared by 2 bases and J by 4 bases, with 2 bases of the junction left unmatched. CDR3 in DNA: TGTGCCAGCAGTGAATGGGGGGGTTACAATGAGCAGTTCTTC. The encoded protein is CASSEWGGYNEQFF.

The chain is built from TRBV4-1 and TRBJ1-5; a weak D match, TRBD1 (5 bases). This CDR3 has 16 residues. Germline V lookup: CDR1 MGHRA, CDR2 YSYEKL. V lost 0 bases and J 11 bases, leaving 20 bases between the germline ends. CDR3 region: CASSQDGLGGVEAQHF. The DNA for the CDR3 is TGCGCCAGCAGCCAAGATGGCCTGGGAGGGGTCGAGGCCCAGCATTTT.